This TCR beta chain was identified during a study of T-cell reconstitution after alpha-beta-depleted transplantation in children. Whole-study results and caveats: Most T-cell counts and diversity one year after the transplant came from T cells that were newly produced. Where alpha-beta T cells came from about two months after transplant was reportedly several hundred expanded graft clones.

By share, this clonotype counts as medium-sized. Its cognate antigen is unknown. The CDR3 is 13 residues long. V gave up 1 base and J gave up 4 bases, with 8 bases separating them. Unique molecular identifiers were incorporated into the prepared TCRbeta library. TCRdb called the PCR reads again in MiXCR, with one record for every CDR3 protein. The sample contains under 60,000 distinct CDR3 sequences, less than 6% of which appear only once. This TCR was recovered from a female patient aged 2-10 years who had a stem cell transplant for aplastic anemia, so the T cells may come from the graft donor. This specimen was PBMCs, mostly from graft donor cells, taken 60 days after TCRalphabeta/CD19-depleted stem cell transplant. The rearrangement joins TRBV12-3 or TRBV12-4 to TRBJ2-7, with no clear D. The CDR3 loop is CASSLGRQYEQYF. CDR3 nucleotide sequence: TGTGCCAGCAGTTTAGGAAGGCAGTACGAGCAGTACTTC.